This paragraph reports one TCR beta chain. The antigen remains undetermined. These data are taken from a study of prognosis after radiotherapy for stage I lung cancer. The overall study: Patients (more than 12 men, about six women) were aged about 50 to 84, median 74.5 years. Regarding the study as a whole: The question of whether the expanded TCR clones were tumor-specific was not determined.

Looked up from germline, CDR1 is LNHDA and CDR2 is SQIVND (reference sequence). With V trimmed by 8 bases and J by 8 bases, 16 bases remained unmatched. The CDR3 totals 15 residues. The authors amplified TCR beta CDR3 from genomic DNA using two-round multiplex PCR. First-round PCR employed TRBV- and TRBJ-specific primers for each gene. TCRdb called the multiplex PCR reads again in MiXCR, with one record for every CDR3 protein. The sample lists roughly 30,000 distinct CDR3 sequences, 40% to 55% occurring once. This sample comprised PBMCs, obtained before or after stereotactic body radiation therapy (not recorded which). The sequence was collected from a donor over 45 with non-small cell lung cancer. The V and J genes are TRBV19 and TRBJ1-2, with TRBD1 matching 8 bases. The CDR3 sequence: CASSGGSAGGRGYTF. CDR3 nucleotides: TGTGCCAGTTCGGGGGGAAGCGCAGGGGGCAGAGGCTACACCTTC.